This TCR beta chain was sequenced during a study of CXCR3-negative and CXCR3-positive naive CD8 T cells. Broader study findings: Against CXCR3-negative naive cells, CXCR3-positive naive cells showed more hydrophobic TRB CDR3s.

The length of the CDR3 is 18 residues. CDR1 is DFQATT, CDR2 SNEGSKA, per germline (reference sequence). A remark on this clonotype: Its target is unknown.

Researchers prepared the TRB cDNA libraries using 5' RACE with UMI labels. Using the 5' RACE reads, TCRdb records one entry per CDR3 protein without DNA. The sample table sets out over 55,000 distinct CDR3 sequences. This receptor was identified in a human donor in good health. Some clones in this sample may be carry-over from other donors' samples. The sequenced material came from naive CXCR3+ CD8+ T cells from blood. Subset meaning: CD45RO-CCR7+CD27+CD95- naive CD8+ T cells expressing CXCR3 (TNR3+). This sequence joins TRBV20-1 and TRBJ1-5; TCRdb reports TRBD1, a call that lacks DNA to check it against. The CDR3 spells CSAREGGQGGYSNQPQHF.